A selection of T cell receptor beta chains follows, all from one sample in a study of molecular identifiers for immune sequencing clone quantification. TCRdb itself ran the PCR reads through MiXCR, one entry per CDR3 protein. This sample has about 60,000 distinct CDR3 sequences, with around 17% found just once. The sequenced sample consisted of naive CD8+ T cells from blood, with Jurkat cell RNA spiked in. Every receptor here comes from a human donor in good health. Some libraries in this study had Jurkat cell RNA spiked in. Each CDR3 is given without its conserved first and last residue. Each record gives: D gene, J gene, V gene, CDR3 protein. D genes are given only for firm matches.

-	TRBJ1-5	TRBV27	ASSQDSDSNQPQH
TRBD2	TRBJ2-3	TRBV28	ATVGSGRIRRTDTQY
TRBD1	TRBJ1-1	TRBV27	ASGGTGATEAF
-	TRBJ2-5	TRBV20-1	SARAQGPETQY
TRBD2	TRBJ2-1	TRBV12-3/TRBV12-4	ASRLSGSSYNEQF
TRBD2	TRBJ2-3	TRBV10-2	ASSEGLVADTQY
TRBD2	TRBJ2-2	TRBV12-3/TRBV12-4	ASSGTSGRTPNTGELF
-	TRBJ2-5	TRBV4-2	ASSQDWLVGIQETQY
TRBD2	TRBJ2-1	TRBV20-1	SARDWDYLF
-	TRBJ2-5	TRBV15	ATSRDDAGYQETQY
TRBD2	TRBJ2-7	TRBV7-2	ASSLVAGGYEQY
TRBD1	TRBJ2-2	TRBV14	ASSHPPGQGAWGELF
-	TRBJ2-1	TRBV20-1	SARHLRLYNEQF
TRBD1	TRBJ2-6	TRBV2	ASRWDSYSGANVLT
-	TRBJ2-1	TRBV20-1	SAREGGLTYNERF
-	TRBJ2-1	TRBV19	ASSIFGPYNEQF